These 10 T cell receptor beta chains share one sample of origin, sequenced in a study of glioma-infiltrating T cells. The iRepertoire nested amplicon-rescue multiplex PCR amplified TCR alpha and beta CDR3s from RNA. TCRdb recomputed calls from the multiplex PCR reads with MiXCR, one row per CDR3 protein. The table lists 12,000 or so distinct CDR3 sequences, 26% of them singletons. The sequencing input was glioma tissue, nonneoplastic brain tissue, or PBMCs (not recorded which). The receptors come from a human donor with low-grade glioma or glioblastoma, undergoing nonglioma brain surgery, or in good health (not recorded which).

With regard to this clonotype: With a much larger clone just one base away, this may be a read error. The chain employs TRBV7-9 and TRBJ2-1; 8 positions match TRBD1. CDR3 length equals 15 residues. CDR1 and CDR2 (germline): SEHNR, FQNEAQ (reference sequence). CDR3 nucleotides: TGTGCCAGCATCTTAGTCAGGGGGCTTTTGAATGAGCAGTTCTTC. Translated, it gives CASILVRGLLNEQFF.

As for this clonotype: This may arise from a read error, as a much more abundant clone is one base away. V usage is TRBV6-1 and J usage is TRBJ1-6; D not certain. Deletions cut 7 bases from V and 10 bases from J, with 20 bases between. In germline, CDR1 is MNHNS, CDR2 SASEGT. There are 15 residues in the CDR3. The CDR3 reads CASINPRRSFSPLHF. The DNA for the CDR3 is TGTGCCAGCATTAACCCACGACGGTCCTTCTCACCCCTCCACTTT.

The V gene is TRBV27, the J gene TRBJ2-3; D is unresolved. The CDR3 is made up of 11 amino acids. The germline V and J ends were trimmed by 8 bases and 11 bases, with 14 bases remaining between them. Germline-derived CDR1 and CDR2 are MNHEY and SMNVEV (reference sequence). CDR3 amino acids: CASRTGGRQYF. In DNA form, the CDR3 reads TGTGCCAGCCGGACGGGTGGTAGGCAGTATTTT.

The chain carries TRBV10-2 and TRBJ2-3; 9 positions agree with TRBD2. The V and J ends lost 8 bases and 2 bases, in that order; junction bases with no gene match: 5. Germline CDR1 reads WSHSY; CDR2 reads SAAADI. CDR3 length: 14 residues. The CDR3 sequence is CASLRTSVTDTQYF. The CDR3 DNA follows: TGCGCCAGCCTAAGGACTAGCGTCACAGATACGCAGTATTTT.

The table lists this clonotype with many counts. The chain uses TRBV15 and TRBJ1-2; the match to TRBD1 covers 7 bases. V dropped 0 bases and J dropped 4; count of bases not matched to a gene: 8. The length of the CDR3 is 16 residues. CDR1 is LNHNV, CDR2 YYDKDF, per germline (reference sequence). CDR3 nucleotide sequence: TGTGCCACCAGCAGAGATCTCGGCACAGGGGCCTATGGCTACACCTTC. It encodes CATSRDLGTGAYGYTF.

This clonotype was recorded many times. The chain combines TRBV2 with TRBJ1-2, with D possibly being TRBD1 (6 bases). V was shortened by 7 bases and J by 2 bases, with 11 bases between the two germline ends. CDR3 size: 13 residues. Germline CDR1 SNHLY, CDR2 FYNNEI. In DNA, the CDR3 is TGTGCCAGCATGAAAGACAGGAACTATGGCTACACCTTC. Protein sequence: CASMKDRNYGYTF.

This clonotype was seen at least ten times. The chain joins TRBV6-4 to TRBJ2-2, with D possibly being TRBD1 (5 bases). Germline V gene sequence: CDR1 MRHNA, CDR2 SNTAGT. Trimming stripped 7 bases from V and 6 bases from J, with 12 bases between. This CDR3 has 13 residues. Written as DNA, the CDR3 is TGTGCCAGCACCGACAGAGACTCCGGGGAGCTGTTTTTT. This sequence encodes CASTDRDSGELFF.

This clonotype was detected ten times or more. This chain joins TRBV28 and TRBJ2-7; 9 bases agree with TRBD1. CDR3 length equals 13 residues. V gave up 5 bases and J gave up 7 bases; unmatched junction bases: 6. CDR1 is MDHEN and CDR2 is SYDVKM in the germline V gene. In DNA, the CDR3 is TGTGCCAGCAGTAGATGGGACAGGGAGGAGCAGTACTTC. Residues: CASSRWDREEQYF.

The genes are TRBV19 and TRBJ1-5; D remains unclear. V was shortened by 3 bases and J by 6 bases, with 12 bases between the two germline ends. Germline loops: CDR1 LNHDA, CDR2 SQIVND (reference sequence). The CDR3 length is 14 residues. CDR3 in amino acids: CASSIQRPFQPQHF. The CDR3 DNA reads as TGTGCCAGTAGTATCCAGCGACCCTTTCAGCCCCAGCATTTT.

This clonotype was counted a single time. Mismatch with germline at one junction end may stem from a read error. The V and J genes are TRBV28 and TRBJ2-1; D may be TRBD2 (6 bases). The CDR3 consists of 15 residues. The germline V gene has CDR1 MDHEN and CDR2 SYDVKM. The CDR3 DNA sequence: TGTGACAGCAGTTCCGTGGGACTGGATCGGAGTCGGCAGTTCTTC. It yields the protein CDSSSVGLDRSRQFF.